The 18 T cell receptor beta chains presented below share a single source sample, sequenced in a study of blood T cell repertoires in COVID-19. Using immunoSEQ multiplex PCR, the repertoire was profiled, and TCRdb retains in-frame clones only, with some absent. This sample has about 96,000 clones, with approximately 84% found just once. The sequenced sample consisted of peripheral blood. All receptors derive from a woman aged 55-75 years with acute or convalescent COVID-19.

The CDR3 loop reads CASSQAGRDYGYTF. CDR3 nucleotides: TGCGCCAGCAGCCAAGCGGGCAGGGACTATGGCTACACCTTC. The gene calls are TRBV4-3 and TRBJ1-2; a possible D gene is TRBD1 (5 bases). The germline CDR1 and CDR2 sequences are LGHNA and YSLEER. The V and J ends lost 1 base and 3 bases respectively, with 9 bases between them. This CDR3 region has 14 residues.

V and J are TRBV2 and TRBJ2-3, with D possibly being TRBD1 (5 bases). Between the trimmed V and J ends, which lost 9 bases and 1 base, there was a span of 23 bases. This CDR3 spans 17 amino acids. The germline CDR1 and CDR2 sequences are SNHLY and FYNNEI. The CDR3 DNA follows: TGTGCCAGACAGGATAGTTTGGGCATAGTGGGCACAGATACGCAGTATTTT. Protein sequence: CARQDSLGIVGTDTQYF.

The chain carries TRBV24-1 and TRBJ2-5; D is possibly TRBD1 (7 bases). CDR1 KGHDR and CDR2 SFDVKD come from the germline V gene. This CDR3 spans 14 amino acids. V was cut by 4 bases and J by 5 bases, with 13 bases left in between. This chain's CDR3 is CATSDRGVGETQYF. Written as DNA, the CDR3 is TGTGCCACCAGTGACAGGGGGGTTGGGGAGACCCAGTACTTC.

This chain joins TRBV7-8 and TRBJ2-1; 16 nucleotides agree with TRBD2. CDR1 and CDR2 (germline): SGHVS, FQNEAQ. This CDR3 spans 17 amino acids. The V and J ends lost 5 bases and 7 bases, in that order; junction bases with no gene match: 8. The CDR3 DNA reads as TGTGCCAGCAGCCGCGGGACTAGCGGGGGGGCAGGGAATGAGCAGTTCTTC. The encoded protein is CASSRGTSGGAGNEQFF.

The chain employs TRBV19 and TRBJ1-1; 8 nucleotides align to TRBD1. Germline CDR1 reads LNHDA; CDR2 reads SQIVND (reference sequence). The CDR3 is 14 residues long. V shed 3 bases and J 5 bases; nucleotides not matched to a gene: 5. The CDR3 reads CASSIGQGSTEAFF. CDR3 coding DNA: TGTGCCAGTAGTATTGGACAGGGAAGTACTGAAGCTTTCTTT. The full variable domain, in which reference TRBV19 and TRBJ1-1 provide the parts outside the CDR3, is DGGITQSPKYLFRKEGQNVTLSCEQNLNHDAMYWYRQDPGQGLRLIYYSQIVNDFQKGDIAEGYSVSREKKESFPLTVTSAQKNPTAFYLCASSIGQGSTEAFFGQGTRLTVV.

This chain links TRBV5-1 with TRBJ2-1; a weak D match, TRBD2 (6 bases). The germline CDR1 and CDR2 sequences are SGHRS and YFSETQ. Trimming stripped 5 bases from V and 4 bases from J, with 10 bases between. This CDR3 has 13 amino acids. CDR3 protein: CASRGGTYNEQFF. DNA of the CDR3: TGCGCCAGCAGGGGGGGAACATACAATGAGCAGTTCTTC.

The CDR3 DNA is TGTGCCTGGAGTGTACGGGCTAACTATGGCTACACCTTC. It encodes CAWSVRANYGYTF. This sequence joins TRBV30 and TRBJ1-2; D not certain. Germline CDR1 and CDR2: GTSNPN and SVGIG (reference sequence). The V end was cut by 0 bases, the J end by 0 bases, with 5 bases between. The length of the CDR3 is 13 residues.

The J gene is TRBJ2-1, the V gene TRBV7-9; possible D gene TRBD2, 6 bases. The CDR3 extends over 16 amino acids. The V gene lost 5 bases and the J gene lost 5 bases, with 19 bases spanning the gap. Germline V gene lookup returns CDR1 SEHNR and CDR2 FQNEAQ (reference sequence). The CDR3 DNA sequence: TGTGCCAGCAGCCATCGAGGAGGGGTAATAGACAATGAGCAGTTCTTC. Amino acid sequence: CASSHRGGVIDNEQFF.

This clone was seen a few times. V is TRBV2 and J is TRBJ1-3; possible D gene TRBD1, 5 bases. The CDR3 length is 15 residues. The V gene lost 0 bases and the J gene lost 5 bases, with 11 bases spanning the gap. Looked up from germline, CDR1 is SNHLY and CDR2 is FYNNEI. CDR3 nucleotides: TGTGCCAGCAGTGAAGCGGCCGGGGGTAGAAACACCATATATTTT. Translated, it gives CASSEAAGGRNTIYF.

The chain recombines TRBV9 with TRBJ1-6, with D possibly being TRBD1 (5 bases). Germline values: CDR1 SGDLS, CDR2 YYNGEE. CDR3 length: 17 residues. The V gene lost 0 bases and the J gene lost 7 bases, with 17 bases spanning the gap. The CDR3 nucleotides are TGTGCCAGCAGCGTAGCCCCAATCCAGGGAGGGAATTCACCCCTCCACTTT. Translating it yields CASSVAPIQGGNSPLHF.

V is TRBV5-1 and J is TRBJ1-3; no definite D call. The CDR3 spans 15 residues. CDR1 and CDR2 (germline): SGHRS, YFSETQ. Trimming stripped 0 bases from V and 5 bases from J, with 12 bases between. Here the CDR3 reads CASSLGQGIRNTIYF. CDR3 nucleotides: TGCGCCAGCAGCTTGGGACAAGGCATCAGAAACACCATATATTTT.

The chain carries TRBV6-2 or TRBV6-3 and TRBJ2-5, with 9 bases that match TRBD2. With V trimmed by 2 bases and J by 0 bases, 7 bases remained unmatched. This CDR3 spans 17 amino acids. Per the germline V gene, CDR1 is MNHEY and CDR2 is SVGEGT. The CDR3 nucleotides read TGTGCCAGCAGTTACAACGGCCTAGCGGGGAACCAAGAGACCCAGTACTTC. Its protein product is CASSYNGLAGNQETQYF.

The rearrangement joins TRBV7-9 to TRBJ1-6, with a tentative D call TRBD1 (6 bases). V lost 1 base to trimming and J lost 10 bases, with 14 bases between them. Germline V lookup: CDR1 SEHNR, CDR2 FQNEAQ (reference sequence). This CDR3 is 15 amino acids long. In nucleotides, the CDR3 is TGTGCCAGCAGCTTAGATCTAACGGGGGGCTCACCCCTCCACTTT. Protein sequence: CASSLDLTGGSPLHF. Using reference TRBV7-9 and TRBJ1-6 for the parts outside the CDR3, the full variable domain is DTGVSQNPRHKITKRGQNVTFRCDPISEHNRLYWYRQTLGQGPEFLTYFQNEAQLEKSRLLSDRFSAERPKGSFSTLEIQRTEQGDSAMYLCASSLDLTGGSPLHFGNGTRLTVT.

This clone appeared a single time. The chain links TRBV7-2 to TRBJ1-2, with D perhaps TRBD1 (5 bases). Germline assignment: CDR1 SGHTA and CDR2 FQGNSA. The CDR3 has 15 residues. The V end lost 0 bases, the J end lost 5 bases, and 13 bases lay between the germline ends. CDR3 in DNA: TGTGCCAGCAGCTTAGCGTTTGGGGGAGGGTATGGCTACACCTTC. The encoded protein is CASSLAFGGGYGYTF.

The chain employs TRBV7-2 and TRBJ1-1, with D hard to call. The V end was cut by 4 bases, the J end by 0 bases, with 15 bases between. The CDR3 runs to 16 residues. The V gene's germline CDR1 is SGHTA and CDR2 FQGNSA. CDR3 amino acids: CASSSPPGQVNTEAFF. The CDR3 DNA is TGTGCCAGCAGCTCCCCTCCTGGGCAGGTGAACACTGAAGCTTTCTTT.

V gene TRBV3-1 (or the pseudogene TRBV3-2) combines with J gene TRBJ1-1; possibly TRBD1 for D (6 bases). Deletions cut 1 base from V and 0 bases from J, with 21 bases between. This CDR3 region has 19 residues. Germline V gives CDR1 LGHDT, CDR2 YNNKEL (reference sequence). CDR3 loop: CASSQVFGQPGFMNTEAFF. The CDR3 bases are TGTGCCAGCAGCCAAGTCTTCGGACAGCCCGGTTTTATGAACACTGAAGCTTTCTTT.

J is TRBJ2-1 and V is TRBV7-6; D ambiguous. V gave up 6 bases and J gave up 4 bases, with 7 bases separating them. The V gene's germline CDR1 is SGHVS and CDR2 FNYEAQ. The CDR3 runs to 12 residues. CDR3 loop: CASSDWYNEQFF. DNA for the CDR3: TGTGCCAGCAGTGACTGGTACAATGAGCAGTTCTTC.

This clone was counted once. This chain's CDR3 is CATSRGAPGYTNEKLFF. The CDR3 bases are TGTGCCACCAGCAGAGGCGCCCCAGGGTACACTAATGAAAAACTGTTTTTT. V usage is TRBV15 and J usage is TRBJ1-4; tentatively, D is TRBD1 (5 bases). Germline values: CDR1 LNHNV, CDR2 YYDKDF (reference sequence). This CDR3 has 17 amino acids. V lost 1 base to trimming and J lost 2 bases, with 14 bases between them.